The source of this T cell receptor (beta chain) is a study of shared clonotypes between healthy human individuals. Points from the study as a whole: A limitation of the genetic and exposure-history diversity represented arose from few donors.

CDR3 length: 16 amino acids. The germline V gene has CDR1 SGHRS and CDR2 YFSETQ. V dropped 4 bases and J dropped 7; count of bases not matched to a gene: 17. Details on this clone: The antigen is not known.

The replicate PCRs on unsorted PBMC were given 250 to 350 ng DNA, which is 25,000 to 35,000 T cell genomes. Repertoires were generated with immunoSEQ multiplex PCR, while TCRdb's copy carries only in-frame clones and drops some. The sample records around 450,000 clones, 70% to 80% being singletons. Sequencing was performed on PBMCs. V and J are TRBV5-1 and TRBJ2-7; 7 bases fit TRBD1. This sequence was found in a woman in her 40s in good health. Some clones in this sample may be carry-over from other donors' samples. This CDR3 is CASSPLTGVATYEQYF. The CDR3, as DNA: TGCGCCAGCAGCCCCCTCACAGGGGTCGCTACGTATGAGCAGTACTTC.